This TCR beta chain came from a study of cytomegalovirus exposure and HLA in healthy donors. This CDR3 region has 13 residues. The J segment lost 5 bases and the V segment lost 2 bases, leaving 3 bases of the junction unmatched. CDR1 is SGHNT and CDR2 is YYREEE in the germline V gene (reference sequence). Study results and caveats: Later analysis showed TCR association rates varying by HLA locus, highest for DRB1 and lowest for HLA-C. Across donors, presence/absence analyses took sequencing depth to be roughly uniform.

As to this clone: Its antigen is currently unknown.

Researchers ran the PCR with 60 Vbeta and 13 Jbeta primers. Repertoires were generated with immunoSEQ multiplex PCR, while TCRdb's copy carries only in-frame clones and drops some. The data contain about 67,000 clones, roughly 80% of them singletons. Source material: PBMCs. This chain connects TRBV5-4 to TRBJ1-2; 7 bases align to TRBD1. This sequence was found in a woman under 40 in good health and CMV-seronegative. The chain's CDR3 is CASSFGQVYGYTF. CDR3 nucleotides: TGTGCCAGCAGCTTTGGACAGGTATATGGCTACACCTTC.